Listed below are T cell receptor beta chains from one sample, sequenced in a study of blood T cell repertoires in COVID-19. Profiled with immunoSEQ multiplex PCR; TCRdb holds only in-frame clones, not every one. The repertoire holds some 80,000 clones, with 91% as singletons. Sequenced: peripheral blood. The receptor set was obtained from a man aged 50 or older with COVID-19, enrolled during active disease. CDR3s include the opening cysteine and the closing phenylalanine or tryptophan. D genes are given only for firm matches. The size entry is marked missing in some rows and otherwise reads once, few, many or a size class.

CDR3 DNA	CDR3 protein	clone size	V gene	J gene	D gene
TGTGCCAGCAGCACCAGCGACGGGTATAGCAATCAGCCCCAGCATTTT	CASSTSDGYSNQPQHF	once	TRBV21-1	TRBJ1-5	NA
TGTGCCAGCGCTCTTAGCGGACCCACCGGGGAGCTGTTTTTT	CASALSGPTGELFF	NA	TRBV7-3	TRBJ2-2	NA
TGTGCCAGCAGTCCACTTTTGACTAACTATGGCTACACCTTC	CASSPLLTNYGYTF	once	TRBV28	TRBJ1-2	NA
TGTGCCAGCAGTCACACAGGGTACTATAATTCACCCCTCCACTTT	CASSHTGYYNSPLHF	NA	TRBV27	TRBJ1-6	NA
TGTGCCAGCAGCTCGGGACTAGCGGGAACCTACAATGAGCAGTTCTTC	CASSSGLAGTYNEQFF	NA	TRBV5-8	TRBJ2-1	TRBD2
TGTGCCAGTAGTGTAATCGGGACTAGCGGAGGTATCACAGATACGCAGTATTTT	CASSVIGTSGGITDTQYF	NA	TRBV19	TRBJ2-3	TRBD2
TGTGCCAGCAAGCGGGGCCGTGGGGATACGCAGTATTTT	CASKRGRGDTQYF	once	TRBV28	TRBJ2-3	TRBD2
TGTGCCAGCAGACCCCGGGAGGGCCAGAACACTGAAGCTTTCTTT	CASRPREGQNTEAFF	once	TRBV7-9	TRBJ1-1	NA
TGTGCCAGCAGCTTAGTCCCGGACACCGGGGAGCTGTTTTTT	CASSLVPDTGELFF	NA	TRBV7-2	TRBJ2-2	NA
TGTGCCAGCAGCTTAGCCCGACAGGGGACTAATGAAAAACTGTTTTTT	CASSLARQGTNEKLFF	NA	TRBV7-6	TRBJ1-4	TRBD1
TGTGCCAGCTCCCGTACGACTAGCGGATGGGGCAATGAGCAGTTCTTC	CASSRTTSGWGNEQFF	NA	TRBV18	TRBJ2-1	TRBD2
TGCGCCAGCAGCCAAGACAGCTCTGGGGCCAACGTCCTGACTTTC	CASSQDSSGANVLTF	NA	TRBV5-1	TRBJ2-6	NA
TGTGCCTGGAGAGGTGGCCGGGGGAACTATGGCTACACCTTC	CAWRGGRGNYGYTF	NA	TRBV30	TRBJ1-2	NA
TGTGCCACCAGCAGGGGACAGGGTGCATCAGATACGCAGTATTTT	CATSRGQGASDTQYF	NA	TRBV15	TRBJ2-3	TRBD1
TGTGCCACCAGCAGAGAAGGCGGGACAGGGGGTGGGGAGCAGTACTTC	CATSREGGTGGGEQYF	NA	TRBV15	TRBJ2-7	TRBD1
TGTGCCAGCAGCTCCTCAGGGAATGAGCAGTTCTTC	CASSSSGNEQFF	NA	TRBV6-6	TRBJ2-1	NA
TGTGCCAGCAGTAGCGACAGGGAAGTCACCGGGGAGCTGTTTTTT	CASSSDREVTGELFF	few	TRBV25-1	TRBJ2-2	TRBD1
TGTGCCAGCAGGGCGGTACTAAGACTAGCGGGAGTGAATACGCAGTATTTT	CASRAVLRLAGVNTQYF	NA	TRBV2	TRBJ2-3	TRBD2
TGTGCCAGTAGTCCCGGGGGGGCTAGCGGGCCATACAATGAGCAGTTCTTC	CASSPGGASGPYNEQFF	NA	TRBV19	TRBJ2-1	TRBD2
TGTGCCAGCAGTTTAACAGGGACCTACGAGCAGTACTTC	CASSLTGTYEQYF	NA	TRBV27	TRBJ2-7	NA
TGCGCCAGCAGCCAAGATCAGCGCGGGACCGCCTACGAGCAGTACTTC	CASSQDQRGTAYEQYF	NA	TRBV4-3	TRBJ2-7	NA
TGTGCCAGCAATATCCAGCCCCAGCATTTT	CASNIQPQHF	NA	TRBV28	TRBJ1-5	NA
TGTGCCAGCAGCAGGACAGTGGAAGTGGAGCAGTACTTC	CASSRTVEVEQYF	NA	TRBV6-5	TRBJ2-7	NA
TGTGCCAGTAGCGGGAGTGTCCTAAATGAGCAGTTCTTC	CASSGSVLNEQFF	NA	TRBV19	TRBJ2-1	NA
TGTGCCAGCAGTTTAGACAGAGGATACGGCTATGGCTACACCTTC	CASSLDRGYGYGYTF	NA	TRBV28	TRBJ1-2	NA
TGTGCCAGCAGCCCGGGACTAGCCACCGATGAGCAGTTCTTC	CASSPGLATDEQFF	NA	TRBV11-3	TRBJ2-1	TRBD2
TGTGCCAGCGGACTCCGGGACAGGGTTCAGCCCCAGCATTTT	CASGLRDRVQPQHF	few	TRBV2	TRBJ1-5	TRBD1
TGTGCCAGCAGCTTACAGGGGACCAAAAACATTCAGTACTTC	CASSLQGTKNIQYF	NA	TRBV13	TRBJ2-4	NA
TGTGCCAGCAGCTTGACGGGAATAAGAGAGCAGTACTTC	CASSLTGIREQYF	NA	TRBV11-2	TRBJ2-7	NA
TGTGCCAGCAGCCTTCGACTAGCGGGAGGGCTCTACAATGAGCAGTTCTTC	CASSLRLAGGLYNEQFF	NA	TRBV3-1/TRBV3-2	TRBJ2-1	TRBD2
TGCGCCAGCAGCTTGGTGGGACTATTGAATGAGCAGTTCTTC	CASSLVGLLNEQFF	NA	TRBV5-1	TRBJ2-1	TRBD2
TGTGCCAGCAGCACCGGACTTTACGAGCAGTACTTC	CASSTGLYEQYF	NA	TRBV7-9	TRBJ2-7	NA
TGTGCTATTGACCCCGGGGAGACCCAGTACTTC	CAIDPGETQYF	NA	TRBV12-5	TRBJ2-5	NA
TGTGCCAGCAGTTTATCGGGACACTCAGAAAAACTGTTTTTT	CASSLSGHSEKLFF	few	TRBV27	TRBJ1-4	NA
TGTGCCAGCAGCTTAAGGGGACTAGACTATGCGGGGGACACAGATACGCAGTATTTT	CASSLRGLDYAGDTDTQYF	NA	TRBV7-3	TRBJ2-3	TRBD2
TGTGCCAGCAGCCCCAGTGGAGGGAACACCGGGGAGCTGTTTTTT	CASSPSGGNTGELFF	NA	TRBV5-4	TRBJ2-2	NA
TGCGCCAGCAGCCCAGCACCCACAGCCGATTCACCCCTCCACTTT	CASSPAPTADSPLHF	NA	TRBV5-1	TRBJ1-6	NA
TGCAGCGTCCGACAGGGGGCCTACGAGCAGTACTTC	CSVRQGAYEQYF	NA	TRBV29-1	TRBJ2-7	TRBD1
TGTGCCAGTAGTAGAAATGGGGCGTCGGCTGACTATGGCTACACCTTC	CASSRNGASADYGYTF	once	TRBV19	TRBJ1-2	NA
TGTGCCAGCAGTTCACCAGGGGCCGGGCAGCCCCAGCATTTT	CASSSPGAGQPQHF	NA	TRBV27	TRBJ1-5	NA
TGTGCCAGCTCACCTCCCGGGACAGGGAACGATGGCTACACCTTC	CASSPPGTGNDGYTF	few	TRBV18	TRBJ1-2	TRBD1
TGTGCCAGCAGCCTCGGACTACTTGAGACCCAGTACTTC	CASSLGLLETQYF	NA	TRBV27	TRBJ2-5	NA
TGTGCCAGCAGCCACTCGGGACAGTACCAAGAGACCCAGTACTTC	CASSHSGQYQETQYF	NA	TRBV7-3	TRBJ2-5	TRBD1
TGTGCCAGCAGTGGGAAGGGAGAGTTCGTGACCCAGTACTTC	CASSGKGEFVTQYF	NA	TRBV28	TRBJ2-5	NA
TGTGCCAGTAGTATTCTGACAGGGGTCACCGGGGAGCTGTTTTTT	CASSILTGVTGELFF	NA	TRBV19	TRBJ2-2	TRBD1
TGTGCCAGCAGTCCAACCTCGGGCGGGAGGAGGGACAATGAGCAGTTCTTC	CASSPTSGGRRDNEQFF	NA	TRBV6-6	TRBJ2-1	TRBD2
TGTGCCAGCAGCTCTGGCTGGCTTTCCTACGAGCAGTACTTC	CASSSGWLSYEQYF	NA	TRBV7-2	TRBJ2-7	NA
TGTGCCAGCAGCCAAGGACAGGGTGATGAAAAACTGTTTTTT	CASSQGQGDEKLFF	NA	TRBV4-2	TRBJ1-4	TRBD1
TGTGCCAGCAGCGGGAAGACAGGGGCGAATGAAAAACTGTTTTTT	CASSGKTGANEKLFF	once	TRBV9	TRBJ1-4	TRBD1
TGTGCCAGCAGTTTCCTCGGGGCAGGGGAAGTGGGTCAGCCCCAGCATTTT	CASSFLGAGEVGQPQHF	NA	TRBV27	TRBJ1-5	NA
TGTGCCAGCAGCCCTCAACTGGGGGGGATGACTGGAAACACCATATATTTT	CASSPQLGGMTGNTIYF	NA	TRBV9	TRBJ1-3	NA
TGTGCCACCAGTGATTCCCAACTAGCACCAAACACCGGGGAGCTGTTTTTT	CATSDSQLAPNTGELFF	NA	TRBV24-1	TRBJ2-2	NA
TGTGCCAGCAGTACCCGAGACAGCTCTGGGGCCAACGTCCTGACTTTC	CASSTRDSSGANVLTF	NA	TRBV2	TRBJ2-6	NA
TGTGCCAGCAGCTTAGGGGGGGTTCAAGAGACCCAGTACTTC	CASSLGGVQETQYF	NA	TRBV7-7	TRBJ2-5	NA
TGTGCCTGGACAAGAGAAGAGACCCAGTACTTC	CAWTREETQYF	once	TRBV30	TRBJ2-5	NA
TGTGCCAGCAGCCGTAGCGGGGAGACCCAGTACTTC	CASSRSGETQYF	NA	TRBV7-8	TRBJ2-5	TRBD2